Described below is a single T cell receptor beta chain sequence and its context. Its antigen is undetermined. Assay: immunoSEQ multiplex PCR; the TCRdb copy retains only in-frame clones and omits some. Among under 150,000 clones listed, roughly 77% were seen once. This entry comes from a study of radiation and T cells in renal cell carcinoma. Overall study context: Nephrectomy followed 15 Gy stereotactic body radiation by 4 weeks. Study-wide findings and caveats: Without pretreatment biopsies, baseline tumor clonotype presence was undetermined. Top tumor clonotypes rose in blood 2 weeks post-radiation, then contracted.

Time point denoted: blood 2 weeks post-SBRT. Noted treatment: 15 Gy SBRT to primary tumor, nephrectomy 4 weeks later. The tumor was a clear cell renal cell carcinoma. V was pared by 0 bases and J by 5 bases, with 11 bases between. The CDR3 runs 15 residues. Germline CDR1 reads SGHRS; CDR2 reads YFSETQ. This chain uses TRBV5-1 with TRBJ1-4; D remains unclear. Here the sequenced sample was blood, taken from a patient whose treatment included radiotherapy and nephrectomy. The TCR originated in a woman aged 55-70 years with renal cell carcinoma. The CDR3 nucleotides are TGCGCCAGCAGCTTGGTGCTCAGCACAAATGAAAAACTGTTTTTT. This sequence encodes CASSLVLSTNEKLFF.